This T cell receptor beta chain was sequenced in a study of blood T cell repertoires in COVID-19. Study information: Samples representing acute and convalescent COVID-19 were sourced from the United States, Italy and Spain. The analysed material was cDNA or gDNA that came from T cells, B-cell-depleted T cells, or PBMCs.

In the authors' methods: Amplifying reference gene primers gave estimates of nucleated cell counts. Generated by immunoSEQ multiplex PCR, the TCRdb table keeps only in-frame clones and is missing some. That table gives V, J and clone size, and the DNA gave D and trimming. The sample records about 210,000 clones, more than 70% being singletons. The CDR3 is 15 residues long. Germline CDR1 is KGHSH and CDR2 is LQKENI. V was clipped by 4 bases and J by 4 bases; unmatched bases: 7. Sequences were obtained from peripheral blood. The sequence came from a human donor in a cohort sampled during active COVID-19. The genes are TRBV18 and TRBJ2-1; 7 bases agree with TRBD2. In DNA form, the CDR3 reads TGTGCCAGCTCACAGTTTAGCGGGCAATACAATGAGCAGTTCTTC. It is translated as CASSQFSGQYNEQFF.